The clone carrying this T cell receptor beta chain was counted a single time. These data originate in a study of blood T cell repertoires in COVID-19. On the study more broadly: The United States, Italy and Spain supplied acute and convalescent COVID-19 samples.

How the authors handled the data: Quantification of nucleated cells was approximated via reference gene primer amplification. The data were produced by immunoSEQ multiplex PCR, yet TCRdb's version contains in-frame clones alone and is incomplete. Clone size and V and J calls were adopted from that table, with D and trimming inferred from the DNA. This sample yields 75,000 to 100,000 clones, of which approximately 82% are seen a single time; 6% to 7.5% belongs to the top ten. There are 16 residues in the CDR3. Germline CDR1 and CDR2: SGHRS and YFSETQ. V lost 7 bases, J lost 0 bases, and 16 bases lay in between.

The chain joins TRBV5-1 to TRBJ2-2; weak D call: TRBD1 (6 bases). What was sequenced was peripheral blood. The receptor was derived from a man aged 45 to 65 with active or convalescent COVID-19. CDR3 DNA sequence: TGCGCCAGCGGACAACAGGGCGTCGCGAACACCGGGGAGCTGTTTTTT. Its translation is CASGQQGVANTGELFF.